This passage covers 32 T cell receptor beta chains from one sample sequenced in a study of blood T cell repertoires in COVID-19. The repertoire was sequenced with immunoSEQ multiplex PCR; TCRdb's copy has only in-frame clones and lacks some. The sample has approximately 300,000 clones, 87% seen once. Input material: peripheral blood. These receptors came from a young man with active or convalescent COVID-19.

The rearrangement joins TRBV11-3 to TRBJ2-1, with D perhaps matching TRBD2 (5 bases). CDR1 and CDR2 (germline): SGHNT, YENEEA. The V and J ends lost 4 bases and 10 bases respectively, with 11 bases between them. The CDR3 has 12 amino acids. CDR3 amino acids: CASSSELGEQFF. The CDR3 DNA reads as TGTGCCAGCAGCTCAGAACTAGGAGAGCAGTTCTTC.

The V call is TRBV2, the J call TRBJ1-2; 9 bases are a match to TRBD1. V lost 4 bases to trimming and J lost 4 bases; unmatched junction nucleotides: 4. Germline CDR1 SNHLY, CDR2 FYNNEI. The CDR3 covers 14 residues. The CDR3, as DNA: TGTGCCAGCAGTGGGACAGGGGACGGCTATGGCTACACCTTC. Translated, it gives CASSGTGDGYGYTF.

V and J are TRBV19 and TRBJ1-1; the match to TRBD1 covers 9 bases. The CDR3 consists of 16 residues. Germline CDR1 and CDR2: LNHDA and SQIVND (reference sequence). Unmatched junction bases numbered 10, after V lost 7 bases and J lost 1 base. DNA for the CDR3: TGTGCCAGTAATTCACAGGGGGCTGGGACGAACACTGAAGCTTTCTTT. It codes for CASNSQGAGTNTEAFF.

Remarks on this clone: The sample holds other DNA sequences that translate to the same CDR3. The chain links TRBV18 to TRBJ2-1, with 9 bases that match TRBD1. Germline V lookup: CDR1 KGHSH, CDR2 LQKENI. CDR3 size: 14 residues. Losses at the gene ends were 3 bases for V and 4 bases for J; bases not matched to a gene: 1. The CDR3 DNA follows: TGTGCCAGCTCACCGGGACAGGGTTACAATGAGCAGTTCTTC. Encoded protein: CASSPGQGYNEQFF.

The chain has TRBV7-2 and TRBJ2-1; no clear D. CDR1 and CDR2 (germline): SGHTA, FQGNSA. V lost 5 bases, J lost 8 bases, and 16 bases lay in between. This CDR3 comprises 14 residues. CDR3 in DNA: TGTGCCAGCAGCCCCTCCTGGGTTCAGGATGAGCAGTTCTTC. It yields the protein CASSPSWVQDEQFF.

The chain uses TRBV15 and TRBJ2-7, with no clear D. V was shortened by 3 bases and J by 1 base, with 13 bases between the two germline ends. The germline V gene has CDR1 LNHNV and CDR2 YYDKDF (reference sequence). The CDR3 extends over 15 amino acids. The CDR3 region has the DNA TGTGCCACCAGCAGCCCTTTGGGCATATCCTACGAGCAGTACTTC. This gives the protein CATSSPLGISYEQYF.

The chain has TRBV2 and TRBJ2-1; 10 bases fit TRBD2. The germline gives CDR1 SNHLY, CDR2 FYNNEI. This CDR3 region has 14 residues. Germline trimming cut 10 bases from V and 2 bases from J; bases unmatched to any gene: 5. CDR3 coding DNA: TGTGCCACCCAAGCGGGAGGGCCCTACAATGAGCAGTTCTTC. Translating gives CATQAGGPYNEQFF.

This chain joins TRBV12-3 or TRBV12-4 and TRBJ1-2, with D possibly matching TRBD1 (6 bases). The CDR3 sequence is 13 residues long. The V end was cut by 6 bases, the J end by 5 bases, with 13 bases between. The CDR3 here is CASRAAGDYGYTF. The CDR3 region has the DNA TGTGCCAGCAGAGCTGCAGGGGATTATGGCTACACCTTC.

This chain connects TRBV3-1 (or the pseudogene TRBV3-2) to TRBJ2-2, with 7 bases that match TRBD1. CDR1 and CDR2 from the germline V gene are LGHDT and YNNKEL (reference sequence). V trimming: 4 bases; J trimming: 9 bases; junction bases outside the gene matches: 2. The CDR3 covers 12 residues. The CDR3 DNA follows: TGTGCCAGCAGCCGACAGGGAAGGGAGCTGTTTTTT. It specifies CASSRQGRELFF.

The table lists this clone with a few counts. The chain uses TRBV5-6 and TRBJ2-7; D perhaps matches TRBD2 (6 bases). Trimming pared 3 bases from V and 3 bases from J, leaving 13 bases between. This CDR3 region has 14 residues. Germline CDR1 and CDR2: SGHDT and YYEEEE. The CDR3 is CASSSRGNFYEQYF. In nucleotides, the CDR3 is TGTGCCAGCAGCTCCCGCGGGAATTTCTACGAGCAGTACTTC.

CDR3 region: CASSGTAGTNTGELFF. The CDR3 DNA reads TGTGCCAGCAGCGGCACGGCAGGGACGAACACCGGGGAGCTGTTTTTT. This chain uses TRBV7-8 with TRBJ2-2, with TRBD1 as a possible D gene (5 bases). The CDR3 totals 16 residues. CDR1 is SGHVS, CDR2 FQNEAQ, per germline. Trimming took 5 bases from V and 0 from J, leaving 13 bases between them.

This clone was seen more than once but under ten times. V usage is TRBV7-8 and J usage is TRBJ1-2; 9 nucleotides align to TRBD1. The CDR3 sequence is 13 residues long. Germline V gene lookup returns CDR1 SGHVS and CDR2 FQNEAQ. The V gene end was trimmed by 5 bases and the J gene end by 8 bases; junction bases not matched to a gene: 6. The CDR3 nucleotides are TGTGCCAGCAGCCCGGGACAGGGAAACGGCTACACCTTC. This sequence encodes CASSPGQGNGYTF.

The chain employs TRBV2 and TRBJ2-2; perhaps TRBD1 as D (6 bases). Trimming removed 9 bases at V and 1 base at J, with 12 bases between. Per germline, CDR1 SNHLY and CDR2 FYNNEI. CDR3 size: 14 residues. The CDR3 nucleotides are TGTGCCAGAACAGGACAGATGAACACCGGGGAGCTGTTTTTT. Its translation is CARTGQMNTGELFF.

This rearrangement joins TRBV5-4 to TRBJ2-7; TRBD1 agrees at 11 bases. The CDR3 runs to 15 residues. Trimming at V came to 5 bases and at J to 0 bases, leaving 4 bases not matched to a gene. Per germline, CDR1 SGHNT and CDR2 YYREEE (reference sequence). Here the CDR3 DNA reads TGTGCCAGCAGGTCGGGACAGGGGGACTCCTACGAGCAGTACTTC. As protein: CASRSGQGDSYEQYF.

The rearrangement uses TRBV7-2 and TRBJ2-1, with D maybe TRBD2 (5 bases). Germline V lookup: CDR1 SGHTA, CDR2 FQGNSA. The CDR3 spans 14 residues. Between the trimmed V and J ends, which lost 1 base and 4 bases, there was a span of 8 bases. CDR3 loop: CASSLERIYNEQFF. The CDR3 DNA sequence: TGTGCCAGCAGCTTAGAGCGGATATACAATGAGCAGTTCTTC.

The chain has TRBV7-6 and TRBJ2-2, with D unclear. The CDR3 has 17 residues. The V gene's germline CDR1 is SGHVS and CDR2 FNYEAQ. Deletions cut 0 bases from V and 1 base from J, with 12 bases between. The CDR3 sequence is CASSLAADILNTGELFF. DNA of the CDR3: TGTGCCAGCAGCTTAGCGGCGGATATCCTGAACACCGGGGAGCTGTTTTTT.

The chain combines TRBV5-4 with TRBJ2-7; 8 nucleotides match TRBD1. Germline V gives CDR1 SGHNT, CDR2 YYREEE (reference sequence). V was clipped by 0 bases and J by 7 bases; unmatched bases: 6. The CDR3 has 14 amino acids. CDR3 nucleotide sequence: TGTGCCAGCAGCTTGGTTCCAGGGGGCGGTGAGCAGTACTTC. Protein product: CASSLVPGGGEQYF.

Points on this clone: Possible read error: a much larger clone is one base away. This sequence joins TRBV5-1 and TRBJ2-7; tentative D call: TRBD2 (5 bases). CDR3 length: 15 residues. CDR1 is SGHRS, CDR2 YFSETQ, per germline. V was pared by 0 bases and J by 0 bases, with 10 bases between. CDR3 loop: CASSLAPGSSYEQYF. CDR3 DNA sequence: TGCGCCAGCAGCTTGGCTCCGGGGAGCTCCTACGAGCAGTACTTC.

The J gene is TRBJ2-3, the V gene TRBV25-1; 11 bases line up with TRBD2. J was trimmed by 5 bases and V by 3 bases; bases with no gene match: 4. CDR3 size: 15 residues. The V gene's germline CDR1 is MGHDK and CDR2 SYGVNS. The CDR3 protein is CASSDSGGAVDTQYF. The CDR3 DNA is TGTGCCAGCAGTGATAGCGGGGGGGCAGTAGATACGCAGTATTTT.

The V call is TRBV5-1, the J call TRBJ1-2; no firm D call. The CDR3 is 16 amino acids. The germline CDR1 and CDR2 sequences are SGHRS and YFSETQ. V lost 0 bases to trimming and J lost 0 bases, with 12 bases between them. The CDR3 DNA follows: TGCGCCAGCAGCTTGGACCCGGTCGGTGCTAACTATGGCTACACCTTC. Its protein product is CASSLDPVGANYGYTF.

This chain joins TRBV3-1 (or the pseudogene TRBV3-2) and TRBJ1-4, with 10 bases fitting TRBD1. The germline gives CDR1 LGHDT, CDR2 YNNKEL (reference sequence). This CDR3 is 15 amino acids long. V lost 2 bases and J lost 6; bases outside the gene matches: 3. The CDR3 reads CASSQRTGGHEKLFF. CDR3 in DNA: TGTGCCAGCAGCCAACGGACAGGGGGGCATGAAAAACTGTTTTTT.

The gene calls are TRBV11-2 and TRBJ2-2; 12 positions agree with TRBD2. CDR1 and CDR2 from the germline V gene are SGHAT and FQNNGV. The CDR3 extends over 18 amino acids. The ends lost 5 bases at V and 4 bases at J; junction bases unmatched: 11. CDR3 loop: CASSLIPTSGGLTGELFF. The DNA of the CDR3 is TGTGCCAGCAGCCTTATACCGACTAGCGGGGGCCTCACCGGGGAGCTGTTTTTT. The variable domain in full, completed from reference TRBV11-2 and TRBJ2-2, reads EAGVAQSPRYKIIEKRQSVAFWCNPISGHATLYWYQQILGQGPKLLIQFQNNGVVDDSQLPKDRFSAERLKGVDSTLKIQPAKLEDSAVYLCASSLIPTSGGLTGELFFGEGSRLTVL.

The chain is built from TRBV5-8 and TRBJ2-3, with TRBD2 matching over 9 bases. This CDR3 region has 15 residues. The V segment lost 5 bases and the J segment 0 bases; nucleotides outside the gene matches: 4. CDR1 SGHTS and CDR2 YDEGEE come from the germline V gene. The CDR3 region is CASRLAGTSTDTQYF. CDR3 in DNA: TGTGCCAGCAGGCTAGCGGGGACTAGCACAGATACGCAGTATTTT.

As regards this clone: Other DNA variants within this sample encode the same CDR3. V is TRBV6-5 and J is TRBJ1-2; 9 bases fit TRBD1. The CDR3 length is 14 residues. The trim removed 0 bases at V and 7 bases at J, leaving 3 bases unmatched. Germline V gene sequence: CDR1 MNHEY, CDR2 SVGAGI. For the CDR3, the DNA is TGTGCCAGCAGTTACTCGACAGGGGGAGGTGGCTACACCTTC. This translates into CASSYSTGGGGYTF.

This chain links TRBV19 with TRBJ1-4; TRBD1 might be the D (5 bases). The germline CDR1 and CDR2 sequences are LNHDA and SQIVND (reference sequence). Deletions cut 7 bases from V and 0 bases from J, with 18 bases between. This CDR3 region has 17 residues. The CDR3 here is CASNSWGDGATNEKLFF. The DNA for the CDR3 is TGTGCCAGTAATTCTTGGGGGGACGGAGCAACTAATGAAAAACTGTTTTTT.

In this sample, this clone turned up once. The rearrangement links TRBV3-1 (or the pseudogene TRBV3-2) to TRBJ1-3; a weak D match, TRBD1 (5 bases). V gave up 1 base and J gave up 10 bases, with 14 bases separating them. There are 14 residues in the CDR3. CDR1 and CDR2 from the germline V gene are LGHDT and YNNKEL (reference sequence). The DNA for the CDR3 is TGTGCCAGCAGCCAAGGTGCAGGGTTTAAGACCATATATTTT. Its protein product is CASSQGAGFKTIYF.

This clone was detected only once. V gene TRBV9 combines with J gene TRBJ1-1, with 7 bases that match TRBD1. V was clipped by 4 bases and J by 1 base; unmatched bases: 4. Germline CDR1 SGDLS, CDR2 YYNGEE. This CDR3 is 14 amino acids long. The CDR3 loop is CASSSRTGNTEAFF. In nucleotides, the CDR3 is TGTGCCAGCAGCTCTCGGACAGGGAACACTGAAGCTTTCTTT.

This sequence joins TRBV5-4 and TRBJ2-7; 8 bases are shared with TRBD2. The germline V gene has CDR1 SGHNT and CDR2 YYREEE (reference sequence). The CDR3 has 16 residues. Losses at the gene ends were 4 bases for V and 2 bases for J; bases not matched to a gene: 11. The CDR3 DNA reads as TGTGCCAGCAGCCTCTCCAGCGGGGGTTCCACCTACGAGCAGTACTTC. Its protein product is CASSLSSGGSTYEQYF.

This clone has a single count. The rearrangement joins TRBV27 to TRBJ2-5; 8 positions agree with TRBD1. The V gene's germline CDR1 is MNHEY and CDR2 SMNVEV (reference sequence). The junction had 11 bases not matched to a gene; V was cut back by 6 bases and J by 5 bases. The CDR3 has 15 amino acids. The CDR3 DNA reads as TGTGCCAGCAGGTCCAGGGGGCTCAATTTGGAGACCCAGTACTTC. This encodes CASRSRGLNLETQYF.

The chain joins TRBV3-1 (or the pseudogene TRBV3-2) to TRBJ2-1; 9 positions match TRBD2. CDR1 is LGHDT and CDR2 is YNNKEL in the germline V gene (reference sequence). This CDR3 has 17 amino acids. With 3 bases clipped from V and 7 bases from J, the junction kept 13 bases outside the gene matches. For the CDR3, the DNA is TGTGCCAGCAGCCAGGCGCCCTCAAGCGGGAGGCGGAATGAGCAGTTCTTC. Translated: CASSQAPSSGRRNEQFF.

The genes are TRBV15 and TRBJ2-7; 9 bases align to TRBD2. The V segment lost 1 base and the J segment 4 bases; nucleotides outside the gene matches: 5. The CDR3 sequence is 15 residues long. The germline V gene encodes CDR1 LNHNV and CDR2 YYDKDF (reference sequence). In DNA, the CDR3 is TGTGCCACCAGCAGAGGAGTAGCGGGGGTTTACGAGCAGTACTTC. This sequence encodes CATSRGVAGVYEQYF. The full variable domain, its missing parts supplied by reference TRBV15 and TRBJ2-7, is DAMVIQNPRYQVTQFGKPVTLSCSQTLNHNVMYWYQQKSSQAPKLLFHYYDKDFNNEADTPDNFQSRRPNTSFCFLDIRSPGLGDTAMYLCATSRGVAGVYEQYFGPGTRLTVT.

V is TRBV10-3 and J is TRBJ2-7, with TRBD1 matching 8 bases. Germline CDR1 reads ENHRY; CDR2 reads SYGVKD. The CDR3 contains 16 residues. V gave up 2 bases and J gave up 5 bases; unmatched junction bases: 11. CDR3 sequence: CAISEARTGRTDEQYF. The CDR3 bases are TGTGCCATCAGTGAGGCCCGGACAGGGCGGACGGACGAGCAGTACTTC.